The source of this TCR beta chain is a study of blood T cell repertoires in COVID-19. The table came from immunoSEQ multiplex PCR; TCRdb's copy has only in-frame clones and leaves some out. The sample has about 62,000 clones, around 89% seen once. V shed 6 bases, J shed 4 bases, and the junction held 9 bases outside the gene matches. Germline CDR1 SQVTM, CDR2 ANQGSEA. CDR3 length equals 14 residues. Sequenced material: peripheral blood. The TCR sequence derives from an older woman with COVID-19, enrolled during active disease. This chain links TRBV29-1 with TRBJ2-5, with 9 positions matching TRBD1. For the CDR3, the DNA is TGCAGCGTGATCCGGGACAGGGCCGGAGAGACCCAGTACTTC. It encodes CSVIRDRAGETQYF.